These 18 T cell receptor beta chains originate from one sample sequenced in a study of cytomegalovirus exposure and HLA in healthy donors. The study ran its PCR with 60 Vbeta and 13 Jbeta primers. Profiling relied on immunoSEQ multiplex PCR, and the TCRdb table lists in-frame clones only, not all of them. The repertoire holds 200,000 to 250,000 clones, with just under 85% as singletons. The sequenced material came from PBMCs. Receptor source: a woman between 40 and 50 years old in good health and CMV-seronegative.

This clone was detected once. CDR3 nucleotides: TGTGCCAGCAGGGCAGACATTTCTGAGTACAATCAGCCCCAGCATTTT. This sequence encodes CASRADISEYNQPQHF. The chain combines TRBV28 with TRBJ1-5; D gene ambiguous. V gave up 6 bases and J gave up 3 bases, with 18 bases separating them. From germline, CDR1 is MDHEN and CDR2 SYDVKM. The CDR3 is made up of 16 amino acids.

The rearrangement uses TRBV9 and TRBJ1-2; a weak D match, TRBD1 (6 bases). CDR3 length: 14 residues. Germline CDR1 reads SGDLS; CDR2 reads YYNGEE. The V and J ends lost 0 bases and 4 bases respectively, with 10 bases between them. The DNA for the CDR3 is TGTGCCAGCAGCGTAGCAGGGGAAGGCTATGGCTACACCTTC. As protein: CASSVAGEGYGYTF.

The CDR3 nucleotides read TGCGCCAGCAGCTCCCGAGCAGGACAGTCGAACACTGAAGCTTTCTTT. It is translated as CASSSRAGQSNTEAFF. The J gene is TRBJ1-1, the V gene TRBV5-1; D perhaps matches TRBD1 (6 bases). Germline lookup yields CDR1 SGHRS and CDR2 YFSETQ. The CDR3 covers 16 residues. Deletions cut 3 bases from V and 1 base from J, with 16 bases between. Full variable domain (rest looked up from reference TRBV5-1 and TRBJ1-1): KAGVTQTPRYLIKTRGQQVTLSCSPISGHRSVSWYQQTPGQGLQFLFEYFSETQRNKGNFPGRFSGRQFSNSRSEMNVSTLELGDSALYLCASSSRAGQSNTEAFFGQGTRLTVV.

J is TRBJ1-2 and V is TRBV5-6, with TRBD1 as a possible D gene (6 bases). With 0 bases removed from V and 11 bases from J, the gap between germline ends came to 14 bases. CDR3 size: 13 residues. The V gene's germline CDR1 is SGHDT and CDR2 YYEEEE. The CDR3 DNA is TGTGCCAGCAGCTTGGCACAGGGAGTGGGGTACACCTTC. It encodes CASSLAQGVGYTF. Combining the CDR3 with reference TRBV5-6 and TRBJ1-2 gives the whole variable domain DAGVTQSPTHLIKTRGQQVTLRCSPKSGHDTVSWYQQALGQGPQFIFQYYEEEERQRGNFPDRFSGHQFPNYSSELNVNALLLGDSALYLCASSLAQGVGYTFGSGTRLTVV.

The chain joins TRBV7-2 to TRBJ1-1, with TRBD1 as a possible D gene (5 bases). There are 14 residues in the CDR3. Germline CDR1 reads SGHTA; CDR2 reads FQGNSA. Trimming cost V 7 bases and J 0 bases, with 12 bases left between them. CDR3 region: CASNGQLMNTEAFF. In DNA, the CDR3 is TGTGCCAGCAATGGACAACTAATGAACACTGAAGCTTTCTTT.

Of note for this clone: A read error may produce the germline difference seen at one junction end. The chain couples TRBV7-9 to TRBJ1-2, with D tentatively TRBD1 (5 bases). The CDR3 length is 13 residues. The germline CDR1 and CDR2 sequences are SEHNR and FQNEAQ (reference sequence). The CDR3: CSSSLRGGYGYTF. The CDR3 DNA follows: TGTTCCAGCAGCTTAAGGGGCGGCTATGGCTACACCTTC.

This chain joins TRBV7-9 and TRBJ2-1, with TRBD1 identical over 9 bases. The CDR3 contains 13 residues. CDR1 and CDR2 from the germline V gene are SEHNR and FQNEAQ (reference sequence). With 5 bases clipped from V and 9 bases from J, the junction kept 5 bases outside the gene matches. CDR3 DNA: TGTGCCAGCAGCCGGGACAGGGCCCGTGAGCAGTTCTTC. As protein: CASSRDRAREQFF.

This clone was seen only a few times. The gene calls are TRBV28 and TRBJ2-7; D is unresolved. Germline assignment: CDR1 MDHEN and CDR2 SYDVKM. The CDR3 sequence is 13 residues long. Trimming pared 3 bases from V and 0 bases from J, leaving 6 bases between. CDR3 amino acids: CASSLGNSYEQYF. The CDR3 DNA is TGTGCCAGCAGTTTGGGCAACTCCTACGAGCAGTACTTC.

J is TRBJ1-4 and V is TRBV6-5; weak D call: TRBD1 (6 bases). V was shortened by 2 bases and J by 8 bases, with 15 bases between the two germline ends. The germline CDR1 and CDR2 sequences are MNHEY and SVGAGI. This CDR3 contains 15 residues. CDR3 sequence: CASSYGWGRGEKLFF. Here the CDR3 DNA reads TGTGCCAGCAGTTACGGGTGGGGGCGGGGGGAAAAACTGTTTTTT.

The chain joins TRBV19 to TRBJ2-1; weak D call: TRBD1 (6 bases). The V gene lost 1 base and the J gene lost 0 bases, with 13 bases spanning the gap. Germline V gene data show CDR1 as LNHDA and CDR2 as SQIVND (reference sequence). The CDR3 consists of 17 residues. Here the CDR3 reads CASSIGGTLSSYNEQFF. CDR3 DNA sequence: TGTGCCAGTAGTATAGGGGGGACACTTAGCTCCTACAATGAGCAGTTCTTC.

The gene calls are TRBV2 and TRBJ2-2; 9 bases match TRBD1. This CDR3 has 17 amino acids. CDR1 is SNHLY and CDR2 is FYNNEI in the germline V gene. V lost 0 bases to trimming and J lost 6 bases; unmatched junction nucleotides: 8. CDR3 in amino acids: CASSEARRTGVSGELFF. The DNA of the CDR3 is TGTGCCAGCAGTGAAGCGCGGCGGACAGGGGTATCCGGGGAGCTGTTTTTT.

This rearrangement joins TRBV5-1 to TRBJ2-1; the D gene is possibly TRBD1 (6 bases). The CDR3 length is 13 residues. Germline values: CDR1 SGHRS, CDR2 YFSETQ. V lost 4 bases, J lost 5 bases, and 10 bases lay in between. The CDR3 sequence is CASSPGQNNEQFF. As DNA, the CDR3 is TGCGCCAGCAGCCCCGGACAGAACAATGAGCAGTTCTTC.

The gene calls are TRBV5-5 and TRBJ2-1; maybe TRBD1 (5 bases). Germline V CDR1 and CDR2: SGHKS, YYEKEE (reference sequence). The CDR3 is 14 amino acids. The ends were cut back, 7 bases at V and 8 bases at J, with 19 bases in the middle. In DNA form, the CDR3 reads TGTGCCAGCCGCTGGCCCGCCGCCAGGGATGAGCAGTTCTTC. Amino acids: CASRWPAARDEQFF.

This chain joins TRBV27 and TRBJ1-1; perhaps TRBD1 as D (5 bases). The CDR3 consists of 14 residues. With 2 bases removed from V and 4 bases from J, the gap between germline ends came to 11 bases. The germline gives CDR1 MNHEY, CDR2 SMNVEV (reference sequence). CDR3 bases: TGTGCCAGCAGTTTAATTCAGGGCCTCACTGAAGCTTTCTTT. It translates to CASSLIQGLTEAFF.

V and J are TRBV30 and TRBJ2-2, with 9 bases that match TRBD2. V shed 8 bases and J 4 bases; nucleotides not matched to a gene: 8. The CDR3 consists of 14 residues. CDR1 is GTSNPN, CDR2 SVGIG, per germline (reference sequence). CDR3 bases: TGTGCCCTTCGGCGGGGGGGAGGCACCGGGGAGCTGTTTTTT. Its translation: CALRRGGGTGELFF.

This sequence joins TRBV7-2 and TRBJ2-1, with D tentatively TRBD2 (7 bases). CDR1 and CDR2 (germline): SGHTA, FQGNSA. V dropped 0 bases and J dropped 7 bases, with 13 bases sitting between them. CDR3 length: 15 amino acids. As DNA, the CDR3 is TGTGCCAGCAGCTTAGCGGGGGGGCCCAGGAATGAGCAGTTCTTC. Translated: CASSLAGGPRNEQFF.

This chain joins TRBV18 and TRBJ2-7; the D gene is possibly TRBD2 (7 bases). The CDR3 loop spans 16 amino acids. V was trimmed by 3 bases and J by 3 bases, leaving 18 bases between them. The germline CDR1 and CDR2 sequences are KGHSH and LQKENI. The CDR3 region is CASSPSFGGPFYEQYF. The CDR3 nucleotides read TGTGCCAGCTCACCCAGTTTCGGGGGGCCATTCTACGAGCAGTACTTC. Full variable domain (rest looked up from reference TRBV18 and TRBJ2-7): NAGVMQNPRHLVRRRGQEARLRCSPMKGHSHVYWYRQLPEEGLKFMVYLQKENIIDESGMPKERFSAEFPKEGPSILRIQQVVRGDSAAYFCASSPSFGGPFYEQYFGPGTRLTVT.

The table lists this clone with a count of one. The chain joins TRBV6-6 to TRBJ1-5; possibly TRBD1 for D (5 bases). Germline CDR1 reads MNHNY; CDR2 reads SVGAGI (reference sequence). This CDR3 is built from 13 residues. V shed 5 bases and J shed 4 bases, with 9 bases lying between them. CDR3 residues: CASSGAFNQPQHF. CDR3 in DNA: TGTGCCAGCAGTGGGGCTTTTAATCAGCCCCAGCATTTT.